One sample yielded the 32 T cell receptor beta chains listed below, sequenced in a study of T cells in localized non-small cell lung cancer. The data were produced by immunoSEQ multiplex PCR, yet TCRdb's version contains in-frame clones alone and is incomplete. The repertoire holds some 51,000 clones, approximately 90% seen once, with about 4.8% in the top ten. Source: peripheral blood, taken before any cancer treatment. These receptor sequences come from a woman aged 40 to 75 with stage I lung adenocarcinoma.

The chain has TRBV18 and TRBJ2-5, with D possibly being TRBD1 (6 bases). V shed 4 bases and J shed 1 base, with 16 bases lying between them. The CDR3 loop spans 16 amino acids. Germline V CDR1 and CDR2: KGHSH, LQKENI. The CDR3 spells CASSRVRRDTQETQYF. The CDR3 DNA is TGTGCCAGCTCACGGGTTCGAAGGGACACCCAAGAGACCCAGTACTTC. The variable domain in full, with the rest retrieved from reference TRBV18 and TRBJ2-5, is NAGVMQNPRHLVRRRGQEARLRCSPMKGHSHVYWYRQLPEEGLKFMVYLQKENIIDESGMPKERFSAEFPKEGPSILRIQQVVRGDSAAYFCASSRVRRDTQETQYFGPGTRLLVL.

The V and J genes are TRBV19 and TRBJ1-1, with D hard to call. The CDR3 length is 15 residues. CDR1 LNHDA and CDR2 SQIVND come from the germline V gene (reference sequence). The V end lost 5 bases, the J end lost 1 base, and 14 bases lay between the germline ends. CDR3 sequence (DNA): TGTGCCAGTAGTGCTATATCGACGGGGAACACTGAAGCTTTCTTT. Residues: CASSAISTGNTEAFF.

This clone has only one observation. CDR3 region: CASSPWTGSTEAFF. CDR3 in DNA: TGTGCCAGCTCACCCTGGACAGGGTCTACTGAAGCTTTCTTT. The chain combines TRBV18 with TRBJ1-1, with TRBD1 matching 8 bases. CDR1 is KGHSH, CDR2 LQKENI, per germline. J lost 5 bases, V lost 3 bases, and 5 bases had no gene match. The CDR3 is 14 amino acids.

The CDR3 DNA sequence: TGCGCCAGCAGCCCTTGGACTAGCGCGCAAGAGACCCAGTACTTC. This encodes CASSPWTSAQETQYF. The gene calls are TRBV4-3 and TRBJ2-5; the match to TRBD2 covers 9 bases. The junction had 5 bases not matched to a gene; V was cut back by 4 bases and J by 2 bases. This CDR3 has 15 amino acids. Germline values: CDR1 LGHNA, CDR2 YSLEER.

The J gene is TRBJ1-5, the V gene TRBV6-6; 8 bases map to TRBD1. This CDR3 contains 15 residues. J was trimmed by 4 bases and V by 6 bases; bases with no gene match: 8. Germline V CDR1 and CDR2: MNHNY, SVGAGI (reference sequence). CDR3 sequence (DNA): TGTGCCAGCAGGTCTGTAACAGGGGGTAATCAGCCCCAGCATTTT. Translation: CASRSVTGGNQPQHF.

This clone was seen only once. The chain links TRBV19 to TRBJ1-1, with D possibly being TRBD1 (6 bases). The CDR3 sequence is 14 residues long. V was shortened by 6 bases and J by 1 base, with 12 bases between the two germline ends. Germline V gene sequence: CDR1 LNHDA, CDR2 SQIVND (reference sequence). In DNA, the CDR3 is TGTGCCAGTAGCTGGGACACCTCGAACACTGAAGCTTTCTTT. As protein: CASSWDTSNTEAFF.

CDR3 nucleotide sequence: TGTGCCAGCAGCCAACCGGGACTCCAGAACACTGAAGCTTTCTTT. It is translated as CASSQPGLQNTEAFF. The chain combines TRBV14 with TRBJ1-1, with a weak D call TRBD1 (5 bases). Trimming removed 2 bases at V and 1 base at J, with 11 bases between. Germline values: CDR1 SGHDN, CDR2 FVKESK. The CDR3 has 15 residues.

V and J are TRBV6-5 and TRBJ2-5, with D unresolved. This CDR3 is built from 12 residues. Trimming took 6 bases from V and 3 from J, leaving 8 bases between them. Germline values: CDR1 MNHEY, CDR2 SVGAGI. CDR3 sequence: CASRGWEETQYF. CDR3 nucleotide sequence: TGTGCCAGCAGAGGGTGGGAAGAGACCCAGTACTTC.

This clone has just one count. This chain uses TRBV7-2 with TRBJ1-6; D unclear. CDR1 is SGHTA, CDR2 FQGNSA, per germline. Trimming removed 5 bases from V and 7 bases from J, with 9 bases in between. CDR3 size: 13 residues. CDR3 region: CASSPRRNSPLHF. The CDR3 DNA reads TGTGCCAGCAGCCCACGACGGAATTCACCCCTCCACTTT.

This clone showed up just once. This chain joins TRBV6-1 and TRBJ2-5, with 13 bases lining up with TRBD2. The germline V gene has CDR1 MNHNS and CDR2 SASEGT. V lost 4 bases and J lost 5; bases outside the gene matches: 7. The CDR3 length is 16 residues. This CDR3 reads CASSAVLAGGRETQYF. The CDR3 DNA reads as TGTGCCAGCAGTGCCGTACTAGCGGGGGGGAGGGAGACCCAGTACTTC.

This chain links TRBV15 with TRBJ1-1, with 10 bases fitting TRBD1. The CDR3 extends over 13 amino acids. From germline, CDR1 is LNHNV and CDR2 YYDKDF (reference sequence). With 6 bases clipped from V and 5 bases from J, the junction kept 3 bases outside the gene matches. The CDR3 sequence: CATRRTGGTEAFF. CDR3 DNA sequence: TGTGCCACCAGACGGACAGGGGGTACTGAAGCTTTCTTT.

The chain uses TRBV19 and TRBJ2-7; 10 positions match TRBD1. V lost 7 bases and J lost 6; bases outside the gene matches: 6. The CDR3 runs to 13 residues. Germline CDR1 and CDR2: LNHDA and SQIVND (reference sequence). The CDR3 region is CASTGTGVGEQYF. CDR3 DNA sequence: TGTGCCAGTACCGGGACAGGGGTTGGCGAGCAGTACTTC.

V gene TRBV7-2 combines with J gene TRBJ2-7; D may correspond to TRBD1 or TRBD2 (6 bases each). The length of the CDR3 is 16 residues. Germline CDR1 SGHTA, CDR2 FQGNSA. Trimming removed 2 bases from V and 5 bases from J, with 19 bases in between. The CDR3 sequence: CASSLKGGRGEDEQYF. The CDR3 DNA follows: TGTGCCAGCAGCTTAAAGGGGGGCAGAGGGGAGGACGAGCAGTACTTC.

The chain carries TRBV4-2 and TRBJ2-7; 11 nucleotides align to TRBD1. Germline-derived CDR1 and CDR2 are LGHNA and YNFKEQ. Trimming at V came to 0 bases and at J to 3 bases, leaving 7 bases not matched to a gene. CDR3 length: 17 amino acids. The CDR3 nucleotides read TGTGCCAGCAGCCAAGATCTCGCCGGGACAGGGGGCTACGAGCAGTACTTC. This codes for CASSQDLAGTGGYEQYF.

The count of this clone is one. V and J are TRBV30 and TRBJ2-7, with D perhaps matching TRBD2 (6 bases). This CDR3 region has 16 residues. With 4 bases removed from V and 0 bases from J, the gap between germline ends came to 19 bases. Germline V lookup: CDR1 GTSNPN, CDR2 SVGIG (reference sequence). The CDR3 DNA is TGTGCCTGGACTCTGGGGGGAACCTTGAGCTCCTACGAGCAGTACTTC. Its translation: CAWTLGGTLSSYEQYF.

The chain carries TRBV27 and TRBJ1-4; 7 bases agree with TRBD1. Per the germline V gene, CDR1 is MNHEY and CDR2 is SMNVEV (reference sequence). V lost 6 bases, J lost 8 bases, and 9 bases stayed unmatched. The CDR3 is 14 amino acids. This CDR3 is CASSLDRVREKLFF. The CDR3 nucleotides are TGTGCCAGCAGCCTTGACAGGGTGAGGGAAAAACTGTTTTTT. Variable domain in full (rest from reference TRBV27 and TRBJ1-4): EAQVTQNPRYLITVTGKKLTVTCSQNMNHEYMSWYRQDPGLGLRQIYYSMNVEVTDKGDVPEGYKVSRKEKRNFPLILESPSPNQTSLYFCASSLDRVREKLFFGSGTQLSVL.

The CDR3 sequence: CASSPQQIHYYGYTF. Here the CDR3 DNA reads TGCGCCAGCAGCCCCCAGCAGATTCATTACTATGGCTACACCTTC. The V call is TRBV4-1, the J call TRBJ1-2; D is unclear. This CDR3 comprises 15 residues. The germline V gene encodes CDR1 MGHRA and CDR2 YSYEKL. The V gene lost 4 bases and the J gene lost 3 bases, with 15 bases spanning the gap.

V gene TRBV19 combines with J gene TRBJ1-5; 7 bases align to TRBD1. Germline assignment: CDR1 LNHDA and CDR2 SQIVND (reference sequence). CDR3 length: 16 residues. Losses at the gene ends were 7 bases for V and 4 bases for J; bases not matched to a gene: 13. The chain's CDR3 is CASTHHPGQYNQPQHF. The CDR3 DNA reads as TGTGCCAGTACCCACCATCCGGGACAGTATAATCAGCCCCAGCATTTT. Full variable domain (missing parts from reference TRBV19 and TRBJ1-5): DGGITQSPKYLFRKEGQNVTLSCEQNLNHDAMYWYRQDPGQGLRLIYYSQIVNDFQKGDIAEGYSVSREKKESFPLTVTSAQKNPTAFYLCASTHHPGQYNQPQHFGDGTRLSIL.

The genes are TRBV5-5 and TRBJ2-3, with 13 nucleotides matching TRBD2. The CDR3 is 19 amino acids. Losses at the gene ends were 0 bases for V and 2 bases for J; bases not matched to a gene: 9. Germline values: CDR1 SGHKS, CDR2 YYEKEE (reference sequence). The CDR3 coding sequence is TGTGCCAGCAGCTTGGGAATAACGACTAGCGGGAGGCTCACAGATACGCAGTATTTT. Protein: CASSLGITTSGRLTDTQYF. The full variable domain, with the rest looked up from reference TRBV5-5 and TRBJ2-3, is DAGVTQSPTHLIKTRGQQVTLRCSPISGHKSVSWYQQVLGQGPQFIFQYYEKEERGRGNFPDRFSARQFPNYSSELNVNALLLGDSALYLCASSLGITTSGRLTDTQYFGPGTRLTVL.

The chain couples TRBV2 to TRBJ1-5, with 9 bases matching TRBD1. After removal of 4 bases from V and 7 bases from J, the junction contained 5 bases not matched to a gene. Germline-derived CDR1 and CDR2 are SNHLY and FYNNEI. The CDR3 spans 14 residues. The CDR3 loop is CASSGDRDRQPQHF. DNA of the CDR3: TGTGCCAGCAGTGGGGACAGGGACCGGCAGCCCCAGCATTTT.

The chain joins TRBV23-1 to TRBJ1-4; no definite D call. TRBV23-1 is flagged as an ORF with uncertain function. This CDR3 contains 16 residues. V was trimmed by 0 bases and J by 8 bases, leaving 16 bases between them. CDR3 loop: CASSQSVGGLKEKLFF. CDR3 nucleotide sequence: TGCGCCAGCAGTCAATCGGTAGGAGGGTTGAAGGAAAAACTGTTTTTT.

The chain combines TRBV4-1 with TRBJ2-5; D not resolved. This CDR3 has 15 amino acids. Trimming pared 2 bases from V and 3 bases from J, leaving 13 bases between. Germline V gene data show CDR1 as MGHRA and CDR2 as YSYEKL. The CDR3 nucleotides are TGCGCCAGCAGCCAAACCCCCGCCGACGAAGAGACCCAGTACTTC. Its protein is CASSQTPADEETQYF.

This clone was observed once. The chain recombines TRBV7-2 with TRBJ1-1; TRBD1 matches at 7 bases. The germline CDR1 and CDR2 sequences are SGHTA and FQGNSA. The CDR3 has 15 residues. The ends lost 5 bases at V and 1 base at J; junction bases unmatched: 7. In nucleotides, the CDR3 is TGTGCCAGCAGCCCAGACAGGGCGGCGAACACTGAAGCTTTCTTT. It specifies CASSPDRAANTEAFF.

The chain employs TRBV28 and TRBJ2-7, with 7 positions matching TRBD2. Losses at the gene ends were 4 bases for V and 5 bases for J; bases not matched to a gene: 2. The CDR3 has 12 residues. In germline, CDR1 is MDHEN, CDR2 SYDVKM. This CDR3 is CASSSREDEQYF. CDR3 DNA sequence: TGTGCCAGCAGTTCCCGGGAGGACGAGCAGTACTTC.

The chain's CDR3 is CASSLRAGNQPQHF. The CDR3 coding sequence is TGTGCCAGCAGTTTAAGGGCAGGCAATCAGCCCCAGCATTTT. This chain uses TRBV28 with TRBJ1-5; D is unclear. V was clipped by 2 bases and J by 2 bases, with 7 bases between them. Germline CDR1 reads MDHEN; CDR2 reads SYDVKM. The CDR3 loop spans 14 amino acids.

V and J are TRBV29-1 and TRBJ1-1; 8 positions agree with TRBD1. This CDR3 is 13 amino acids long. CDR1 is SQVTM and CDR2 is ANQGSEA in the germline V gene. Trimming took 5 bases from V and 1 from J; bases not matched to a gene: 3. CDR3 sequence: CSVSQGANTEAFF. In DNA, the CDR3 is TGCAGCGTTTCCCAGGGGGCGAACACTGAAGCTTTCTTT.

This chain links TRBV4-3 with TRBJ2-7, with TRBD1 matching 8 bases. Germline V gives CDR1 LGHNA, CDR2 YSLEER. Trimming cost V 4 bases and J 5 bases; bases outside gene matches: 4. The CDR3 has 13 amino acids. CDR3 sequence: CASSRLTGDEQYF. The DNA for the CDR3 is TGCGCCAGCAGCCGCCTGACAGGGGACGAGCAGTACTTC.

This sequence joins TRBV28 and TRBJ1-2, with TRBD1 matching 9 bases. This CDR3 has 13 residues. V lost 6 bases, J lost 5 bases, and 4 bases stayed unmatched. Germline V gives CDR1 MDHEN, CDR2 SYDVKM. CDR3 DNA sequence: TGTGCCAGCAGGGCGACAGGGGGTTATGGCTACACCTTC. Its protein is CASRATGGYGYTF.

On this clone: Germline and junction disagree at one end, which may indicate a read error. The V gene is TRBV7-8, the J gene TRBJ2-3; 10 positions agree with TRBD2. CDR1 SGHVS and CDR2 FQNEAQ come from the germline V gene. CDR3 length: 15 residues. The DNA for the CDR3 is TGTGCCAGCAGCTTCCTAGCGGGGGCCCCAGATACGCGGTATTTT. It yields the protein CASSFLAGAPDTRYF.

The chain has TRBV25-1 and TRBJ1-2; possible D gene TRBD1, 5 bases. CDR3 length: 13 residues. Germline V gene data show CDR1 as MGHDK and CDR2 as SYGVNS. The V end lost 5 bases, the J end lost 3 bases, and 10 bases lay between the germline ends. The CDR3 sequence: CASSSRAYYGYTF. The CDR3 region has the DNA TGTGCCAGCAGTTCCAGGGCCTACTATGGCTACACCTTC.

The V and J genes are TRBV19 and TRBJ1-1, with 9 nucleotides matching TRBD1. The CDR3 consists of 15 residues. J was trimmed by 1 base and V by 4 bases; bases with no gene match: 4. CDR1 and CDR2 (germline): LNHDA, SQIVND (reference sequence). As DNA, the CDR3 is TGTGCCAGTAGTAGGGGGACAGGGAGGAACACTGAAGCTTTCTTT. Translating gives CASSRGTGRNTEAFF.

The rearrangement links TRBV30 to TRBJ1-6; 10 positions agree with TRBD1. In germline, CDR1 is GTSNPN, CDR2 SVGIG (reference sequence). The trim removed 2 bases at V and 7 bases at J, leaving 8 bases unmatched. This CDR3 region has 16 residues. CDR3 nucleotides: TGTGCCTGGAGTCGACAGGGGGCGCAGGGGAATTCACCCCTCCACTTT. Encoded protein: CAWSRQGAQGNSPLHF.